The 20 T cell receptor beta chains below were found in one sample sequenced in a study of T cell responses to AZD1222 COVID-19 vaccine. Sequencing used immunoSEQ multiplex PCR; TCRdb keeps in-frame clones, though not all of them. The sample lists about 140,000 clones, around nine tenths occurring once. The sequences come from peripheral blood, collected on day 0 of AZD1222 vaccination. The receptor set was obtained from an adult in good health.

CDR3 nucleotides: TGTGCCAGCAGCTTACAGGGTTTGAGCACAGATACGCAGTATTTT. Protein product: CASSLQGLSTDTQYF. The chain combines TRBV7-2 with TRBJ2-3, with D tentatively TRBD1 (5 bases). Trimming removed 2 bases from V and 0 bases from J, with 9 bases in between. The germline gives CDR1 SGHTA, CDR2 FQGNSA. The CDR3 extends over 15 amino acids.

This chain links TRBV7-3 with TRBJ2-1; TRBD2 matches at 11 bases. The CDR3 is 15 residues long. Trimming at V came to 5 bases and at J to 7 bases, leaving 7 bases not matched to a gene. Germline lookup yields CDR1 SGHTA and CDR2 FQGTGA. In DNA, the CDR3 is TGTGCCAGCAGCCTACTAGCGGGAGAGGTAAATGAGCAGTTCTTC. It is translated as CASSLLAGEVNEQFF.

A few counts support this clone. The chain couples TRBV5-1 to TRBJ2-3; D is ambiguous. This CDR3 has 13 residues. Trimming cost V 2 bases and J 3 bases, with 7 bases left between them. The germline V gene has CDR1 SGHRS and CDR2 YFSETQ. The DNA of the CDR3 is TGCGCCAGCAGCTTCGGCAGGACAGATACGCAGTATTTT. Amino acid sequence: CASSFGRTDTQYF.

J is TRBJ1-1 and V is TRBV6-2 or TRBV6-3, with 9 bases fitting TRBD1. Trimming removed 5 bases from V and 1 base from J; junction bases left unmatched: 5. The CDR3 extends over 15 amino acids. CDR1 is MNHEY, CDR2 SVGEGT, per germline. The CDR3 loop is CASSGQTGGNTEAFF. The CDR3 nucleotides read TGTGCCAGCAGTGGCCAGACAGGGGGGAACACTGAAGCTTTCTTT.

The rearrangement joins TRBV6-5 to TRBJ2-7; D is unclear. The CDR3 runs 13 residues. Looked up from germline, CDR1 is MNHEY and CDR2 is SVGAGI. Trimming cost V 6 bases and J 4 bases, with 13 bases left between them. The CDR3 is CASRGNSRYEQYF. The CDR3 coding sequence is TGTGCCAGCAGGGGCAATTCTCGGTACGAGCAGTACTTC.

This clone appeared once. The chain carries TRBV2 and TRBJ2-7, with D unresolved. Per the germline V gene, CDR1 is SNHLY and CDR2 is FYNNEI. V was pared by 7 bases and J by 2 bases, with 3 bases between. The CDR3 sequence is 10 residues long. The DNA for the CDR3 is TGTGCCAGCAAAGCCTACGAGCAGTACTTC. Translated, it gives CASKAYEQYF.

The chain couples TRBV27 to TRBJ1-3; D remains ambiguous. The CDR3 is made up of 13 amino acids. V was shortened by 4 bases and J by 4 bases, with 8 bases between the two germline ends. Germline CDR1 and CDR2: MNHEY and SMNVEV (reference sequence). In nucleotides, the CDR3 is TGTGCCAGCAGTTCCGGGGTCGGAAACACCATATATTTT. It encodes CASSSGVGNTIYF.

The rearrangement joins TRBV19 to TRBJ1-3, with TRBD1 as a possible D gene (5 bases). The germline CDR1 and CDR2 sequences are LNHDA and SQIVND (reference sequence). V shed 7 bases and J shed 4 bases, with 17 bases lying between them. The CDR3 runs to 15 residues. The CDR3 loop is CASKDRDRLGNTIYF. In DNA form, the CDR3 reads TGTGCCAGTAAGGACCGCGACAGACTAGGAAACACCATATATTTT.

This chain uses TRBV6-2 or TRBV6-3 with TRBJ1-1; D is ambiguous. Trimming took 2 bases from V and 1 from J, leaving 5 bases between them. The CDR3 runs to 13 residues. CDR1 and CDR2 (germline): MNHEY, SVGEGT. CDR3 in amino acids: CASSYTGNTEAFF. In DNA, the CDR3 is TGTGCCAGCAGTTACACGGGGAACACTGAAGCTTTCTTT.

The chain recombines TRBV28 with TRBJ1-5, with 10 bases identical to TRBD1. Germline assignment: CDR1 MDHEN and CDR2 SYDVKM. V shed 7 bases and J 6 bases; nucleotides not matched to a gene: 3. The CDR3 totals 13 residues. The CDR3 DNA follows: TGTGCCAGCAAGACAGGGGGCTTTCAGCCCCAGCATTTT. Encoded protein: CASKTGGFQPQHF.

This chain uses TRBV28 with TRBJ2-1; D is perhaps TRBD1 (6 bases). With 6 bases removed from V and 4 bases from J, the gap between germline ends came to 10 bases. This CDR3 has 13 residues. CDR1 and CDR2 from the germline V gene are MDHEN and SYDVKM. The CDR3 protein is CASRPQGYNEQFF. The DNA of the CDR3 is TGTGCCAGCAGACCACAGGGATACAATGAGCAGTTCTTC.

The chain recombines TRBV3-1 (or the pseudogene TRBV3-2) with TRBJ2-7, with D perhaps TRBD1 (6 bases). CDR1 and CDR2 from the germline V gene are LGHDT and YNNKEL (reference sequence). Trimming removed 0 bases at V and 6 bases at J, with 21 bases between. The length of the CDR3 is 17 residues. CDR3 in DNA: TGTGCCAGCAGCCAAGATCTTATCGGGACATTCGGCGGCGAGCAGTACTTC. The encoded protein is CASSQDLIGTFGGEQYF.

The chain couples TRBV27 to TRBJ2-7; D is uncertain. Looked up from germline, CDR1 is MNHEY and CDR2 is SMNVEV (reference sequence). Trimming stripped 0 bases from V and 3 bases from J, with 9 bases between. The length of the CDR3 is 14 residues. The DNA for the CDR3 is TGTGCCAGCAGTTTATCGTACAGAAACTACGAGCAGTACTTC. Translation gives CASSLSYRNYEQYF.

The rearrangement joins TRBV11-3 to TRBJ2-1; D perhaps matches TRBD2 (6 bases). Germline V lookup: CDR1 SGHNT, CDR2 YENEEA. Trimming cost V 5 bases and J 5 bases, with 16 bases left between them. The CDR3 has 15 amino acids. As DNA, the CDR3 is TGTGCCAGCAGCCCGACGAGCGGGCGAAACAATGAGCAGTTCTTC. This translates into CASSPTSGRNNEQFF.

For the CDR3, the DNA is TGTGCCAGTAGTACGACAGGACCTGGTCCCCAGCATTTT. Its protein is CASSTTGPGPQHF. This chain links TRBV19 with TRBJ1-5, with D possibly being TRBD1 (6 bases). The V gene lost 4 bases and the J gene lost 10 bases, with 14 bases spanning the gap. The CDR3 consists of 13 residues. CDR1 LNHDA and CDR2 SQIVND come from the germline V gene (reference sequence).

CDR3 coding DNA: TGTGCCACCGGCAAGGGGCCCACTGAAGCTTTCTTT. It specifies CATGKGPTEAFF. V and J are TRBV15 and TRBJ1-1; D may be TRBD1 (5 bases). The germline V gene encodes CDR1 LNHNV and CDR2 YYDKDF (reference sequence). CDR3 length equals 12 residues. V shed 8 bases and J shed 4 bases, with 11 bases lying between them. Full variable domain (rest looked up from reference TRBV15 and TRBJ1-1): DAMVIQNPRYQVTQFGKPVTLSCSQTLNHNVMYWYQQKSSQAPKLLFHYYDKDFNNEADTPDNFQSRRPNTSFCFLDIRSPGLGDTAMYLCATGKGPTEAFFGQGTRLTVV.

The gene calls are TRBV9 and TRBJ2-1; a weak D match, TRBD2 (6 bases). Germline V lookup: CDR1 SGDLS, CDR2 YYNGEE. The CDR3 spans 14 residues. V lost 4 bases and J 9 bases, leaving 17 bases between the germline ends. CDR3 sequence reads: CASSPGPDGSEQFF. CDR3 nucleotides: TGTGCCAGCAGCCCGGGCCCCGACGGGAGTGAGCAGTTCTTC. Together with reference TRBV9 and TRBJ2-1, the CDR3 gives the full variable domain: DSGVTQTPKHLITATGQRVTLRCSPRSGDLSVYWYQQSLDQGLQFLIQYYNGEERAKGNILERFSAQQFPDLHSELNLSSLELGDSALYFCASSPGPDGSEQFFGPGTRLTVL.

The chain recombines TRBV2 with TRBJ1-1; D gene ambiguous. V was shortened by 6 bases and J by 0 bases, with 8 bases between the two germline ends. From germline, CDR1 is SNHLY and CDR2 FYNNEI. The CDR3 totals 13 residues. The CDR3 protein is CASRAEVNTEAFF. CDR3 DNA: TGTGCCAGCAGGGCCGAGGTGAACACTGAAGCTTTCTTT.

The chain carries TRBV7-2 and TRBJ1-3, with D uncertain. V was cut by 4 bases and J by 0 bases, with 7 bases left in between. Germline-derived CDR1 and CDR2 are SGHTA and FQGNSA. This CDR3 spans 14 amino acids. CDR3 bases: TGTGCCAGCAGCTCGGGGATCTCTGGAAACACCATATATTTT. Translation: CASSSGISGNTIYF.

The V gene is TRBV19, the J gene TRBJ2-7; a weak D match, TRBD2 (5 bases). The germline V gene has CDR1 LNHDA and CDR2 SQIVND (reference sequence). Trimming removed 4 bases at V and 10 bases at J, with 14 bases between. This CDR3 is built from 12 residues. DNA of the CDR3: TGTGCCAGTAGTAGCAGACTATCCTCCCAGTACTTC. Protein sequence: CASSSRLSSQYF. Looking up the rest from reference TRBV19 and TRBJ2-7 gives the full variable domain: DGGITQSPKYLFRKEGQNVTLSCEQNLNHDAMYWYRQDPGQGLRLIYYSQIVNDFQKGDIAEGYSVSREKKESFPLTVTSAQKNPTAFYLCASSSRLSSQYFGPGTRLTVT.